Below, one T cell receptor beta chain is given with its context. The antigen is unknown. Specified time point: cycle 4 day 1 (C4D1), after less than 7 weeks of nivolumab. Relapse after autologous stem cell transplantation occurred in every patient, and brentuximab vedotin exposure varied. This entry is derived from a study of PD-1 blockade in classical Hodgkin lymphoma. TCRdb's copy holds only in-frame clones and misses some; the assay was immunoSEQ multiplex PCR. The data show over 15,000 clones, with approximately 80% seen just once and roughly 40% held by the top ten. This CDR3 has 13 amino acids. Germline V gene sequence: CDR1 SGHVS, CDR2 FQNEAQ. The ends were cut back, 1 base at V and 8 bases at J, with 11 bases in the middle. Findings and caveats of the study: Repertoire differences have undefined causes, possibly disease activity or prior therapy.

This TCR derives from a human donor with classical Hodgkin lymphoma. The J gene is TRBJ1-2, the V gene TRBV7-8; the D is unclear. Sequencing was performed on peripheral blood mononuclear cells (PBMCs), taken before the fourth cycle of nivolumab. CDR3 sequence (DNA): TGTGCCAGCAGCTTAGAACCCTCTGACGGCTACACCTTC. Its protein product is CASSLEPSDGYTF.